This entry is about one T cell receptor (beta chain). The data were obtained in a study of T cell changes during pregnancy in multiple sclerosis. V was shortened by 6 bases and J by 4 bases, with 16 bases between the two germline ends. CDR3 size: 15 residues. The germline gives CDR1 MDHEN, CDR2 SYDVKM. Generated by immunoSEQ multiplex PCR, the TCRdb table keeps only in-frame clones and is missing some. In the table there are tens of thousands of clones, 85% to 95% of which are singletons. The V and J genes are TRBV28 and TRBJ1-5; the D is unclear. This receptor was obtained from a female donor in good health, enrolled as a control in a pregnancy study. Sample: peripheral blood, taken in the third trimester of pregnancy. The CDR3 DNA reads as TGTGCCAGCAGCCCGGTGAGAGGGAGGAATCAGCCCCAGCATTTT. This codes for CASSPVRGRNQPQHF.